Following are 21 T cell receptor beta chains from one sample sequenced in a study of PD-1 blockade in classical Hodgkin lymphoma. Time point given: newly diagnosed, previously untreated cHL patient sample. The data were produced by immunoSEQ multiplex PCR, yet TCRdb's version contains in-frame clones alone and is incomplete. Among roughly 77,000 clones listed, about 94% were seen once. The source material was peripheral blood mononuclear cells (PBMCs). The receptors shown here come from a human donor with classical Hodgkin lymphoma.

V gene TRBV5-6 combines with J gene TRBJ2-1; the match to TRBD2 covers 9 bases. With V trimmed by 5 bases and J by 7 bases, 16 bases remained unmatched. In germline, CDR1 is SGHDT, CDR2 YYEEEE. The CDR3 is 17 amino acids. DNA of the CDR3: TGTGCCAGCAGGCACGTGGGGTCTAGCGGGATTGGAAATGAGCAGTTCTTC. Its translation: CASRHVGSSGIGNEQFF.

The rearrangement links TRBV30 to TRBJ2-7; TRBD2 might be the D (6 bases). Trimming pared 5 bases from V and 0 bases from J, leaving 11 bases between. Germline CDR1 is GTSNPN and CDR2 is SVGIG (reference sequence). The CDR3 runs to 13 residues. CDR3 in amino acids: CAWGDGSSYEQYF. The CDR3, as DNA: TGTGCCTGGGGGGACGGGAGCTCCTACGAGCAGTACTTC. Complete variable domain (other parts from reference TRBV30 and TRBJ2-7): SQTIHQWPATLVQPVGSPLSLECTVEGTSNPNLYWYRQAAGRGLQLLFYSVGIGQISSEVPQNLSASRPQDRQFILSSKKLLLSDSGFYLCAWGDGSSYEQYFGPGTRLTVT.

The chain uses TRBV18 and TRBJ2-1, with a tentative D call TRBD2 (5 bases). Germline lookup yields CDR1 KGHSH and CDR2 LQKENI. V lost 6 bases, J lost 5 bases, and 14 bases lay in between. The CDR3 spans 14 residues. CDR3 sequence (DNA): TGTGCCAGCTCCCCGCGACTTAGCGACAATGAGCAGTTCTTC. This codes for CASSPRLSDNEQFF.

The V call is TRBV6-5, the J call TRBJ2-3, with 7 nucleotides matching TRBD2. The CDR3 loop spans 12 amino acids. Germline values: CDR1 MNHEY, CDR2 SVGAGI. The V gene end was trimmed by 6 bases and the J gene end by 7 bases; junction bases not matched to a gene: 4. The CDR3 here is CASSRGGNTQYF. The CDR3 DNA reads TGTGCCAGCAGCCGGGGAGGGAATACGCAGTATTTT.

The CDR3 loop is CASQGFDTDTQYF. The CDR3 bases are TGTGCCTCTCAGGGTTTCGACACAGATACGCAGTATTTT. The chain uses TRBV10-3 and TRBJ2-3; a weak D match, TRBD1 (5 bases). V was pared by 11 bases and J by 2 bases, with 14 bases between. The germline V gene has CDR1 ENHRY and CDR2 SYGVKD. The CDR3 has 13 residues.

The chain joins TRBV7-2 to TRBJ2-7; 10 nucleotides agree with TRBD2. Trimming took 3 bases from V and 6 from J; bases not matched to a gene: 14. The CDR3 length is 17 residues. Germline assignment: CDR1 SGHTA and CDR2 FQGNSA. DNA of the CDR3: TGTGCCAGCAGCTTGAGGCCGGGACTAGCGCGCCAGTTCGAGCAGTACTTC. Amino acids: CASSLRPGLARQFEQYF. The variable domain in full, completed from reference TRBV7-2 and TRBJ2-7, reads GAGVSQSPSNKVTEKGKDVELRCDPISGHTALYWYRQSLGQGLEFLIYFQGNSAPDKSGLPSDRFSAERTGGSVSTLTIQRTQQEDSAVYLCASSLRPGLARQFEQYFGPGTRLTVT.

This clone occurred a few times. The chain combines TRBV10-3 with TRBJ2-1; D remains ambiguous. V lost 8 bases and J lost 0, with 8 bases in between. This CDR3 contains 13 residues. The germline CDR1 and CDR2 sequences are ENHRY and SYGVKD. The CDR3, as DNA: TGTGCCATCCGACTCGACTCCTACAATGAGCAGTTCTTC. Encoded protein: CAIRLDSYNEQFF.

The CDR3 spells CASSESGQFGEEQYF. The CDR3 bases are TGTGCCAGCAGTGAATCAGGACAGTTCGGAGAGGAGCAGTACTTC. The V gene is TRBV2, the J gene TRBJ2-7; TRBD1 is a possible D gene (6 bases). V was shortened by 2 bases and J by 7 bases, with 18 bases between the two germline ends. CDR1 is SNHLY and CDR2 is FYNNEI in the germline V gene. The CDR3 is 15 amino acids.

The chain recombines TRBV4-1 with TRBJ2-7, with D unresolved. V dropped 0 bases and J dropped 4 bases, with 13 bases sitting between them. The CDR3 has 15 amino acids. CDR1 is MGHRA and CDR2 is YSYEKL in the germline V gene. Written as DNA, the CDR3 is TGCGCCAGCAGCCAAGATCCCGGGTATACTTACGAGCAGTACTTC. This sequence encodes CASSQDPGYTYEQYF.

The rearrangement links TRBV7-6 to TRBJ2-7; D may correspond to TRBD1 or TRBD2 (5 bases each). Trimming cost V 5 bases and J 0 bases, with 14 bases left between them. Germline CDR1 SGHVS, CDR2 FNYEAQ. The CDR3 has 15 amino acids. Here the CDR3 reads CASSPRGYDSYEQYF. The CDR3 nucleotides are TGTGCCAGCAGCCCGAGGGGTTACGACTCCTACGAGCAGTACTTC.

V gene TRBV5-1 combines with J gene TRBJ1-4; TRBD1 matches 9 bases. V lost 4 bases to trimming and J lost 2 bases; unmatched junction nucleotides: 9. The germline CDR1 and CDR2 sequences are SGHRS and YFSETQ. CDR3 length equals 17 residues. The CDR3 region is CASSTRDRGSTNEKLFF. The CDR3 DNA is TGCGCCAGCAGCACACGAGACAGGGGGAGTACTAATGAAAAACTGTTTTTT.

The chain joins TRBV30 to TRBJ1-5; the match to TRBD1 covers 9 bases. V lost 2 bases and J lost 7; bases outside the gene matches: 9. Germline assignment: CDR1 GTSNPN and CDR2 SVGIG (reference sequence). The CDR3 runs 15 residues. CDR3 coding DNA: TGTGCCTGGAGTCCCCGAGGACAGGGGAGACAGCCCCAGCATTTT. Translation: CAWSPRGQGRQPQHF.

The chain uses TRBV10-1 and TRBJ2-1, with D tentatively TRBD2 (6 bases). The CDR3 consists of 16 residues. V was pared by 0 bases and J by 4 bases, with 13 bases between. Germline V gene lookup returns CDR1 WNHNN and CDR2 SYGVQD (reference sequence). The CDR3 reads CASSESEGFGYNEQFF. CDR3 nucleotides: TGCGCCAGCAGTGAGTCGGAGGGCTTCGGGTACAATGAGCAGTTCTTC.

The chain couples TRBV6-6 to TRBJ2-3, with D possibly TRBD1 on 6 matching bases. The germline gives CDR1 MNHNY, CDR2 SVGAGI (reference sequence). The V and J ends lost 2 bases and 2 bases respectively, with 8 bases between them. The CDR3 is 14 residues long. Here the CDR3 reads CASSYQGHTDTQYF. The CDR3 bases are TGTGCCAGCAGTTACCAGGGACACACAGATACGCAGTATTTT.

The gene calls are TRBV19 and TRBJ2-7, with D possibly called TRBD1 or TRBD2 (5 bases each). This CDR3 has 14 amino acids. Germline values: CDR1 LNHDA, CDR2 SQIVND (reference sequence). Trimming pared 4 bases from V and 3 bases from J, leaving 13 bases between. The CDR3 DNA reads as TGTGCCAGTAGTAACTGGGACGGGATCTACGAGCAGTACTTC. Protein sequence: CASSNWDGIYEQYF.

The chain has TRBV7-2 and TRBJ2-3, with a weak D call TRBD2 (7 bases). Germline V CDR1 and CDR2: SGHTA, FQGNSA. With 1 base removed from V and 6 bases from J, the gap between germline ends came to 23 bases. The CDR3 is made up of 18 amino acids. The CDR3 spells CASSLGGGATLLRDTQYF. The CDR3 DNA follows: TGTGCCAGCAGCTTAGGTGGGGGGGCTACTCTTCTACGGGATACGCAGTATTTT.

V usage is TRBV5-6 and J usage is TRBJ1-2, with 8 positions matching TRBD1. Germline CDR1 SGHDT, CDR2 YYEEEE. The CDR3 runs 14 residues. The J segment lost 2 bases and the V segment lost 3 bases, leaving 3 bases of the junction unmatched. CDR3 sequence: CASSSWTGNYGYTF. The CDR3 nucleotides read TGTGCCAGCAGCTCGTGGACAGGGAACTATGGCTACACCTTC. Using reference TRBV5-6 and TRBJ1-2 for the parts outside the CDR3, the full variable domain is DAGVTQSPTHLIKTRGQQVTLRCSPKSGHDTVSWYQQALGQGPQFIFQYYEEEERQRGNFPDRFSGHQFPNYSSELNVNALLLGDSALYLCASSSWTGNYGYTFGSGTRLTVV.

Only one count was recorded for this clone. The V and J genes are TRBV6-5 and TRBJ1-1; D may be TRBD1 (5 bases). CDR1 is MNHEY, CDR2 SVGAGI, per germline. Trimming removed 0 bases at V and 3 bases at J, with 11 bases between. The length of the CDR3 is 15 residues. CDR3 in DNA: TGTGCCAGCAGTTACTCGACAGAAGGGTACACTGAAGCTTTCTTT. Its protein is CASSYSTEGYTEAFF.

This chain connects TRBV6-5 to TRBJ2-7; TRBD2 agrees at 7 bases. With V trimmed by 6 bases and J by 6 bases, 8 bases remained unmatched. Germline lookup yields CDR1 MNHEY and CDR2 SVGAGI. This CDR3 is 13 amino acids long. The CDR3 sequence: CASRKDGEGEQYF. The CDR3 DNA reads TGTGCCAGCAGAAAGGACGGGGAGGGCGAGCAGTACTTC.

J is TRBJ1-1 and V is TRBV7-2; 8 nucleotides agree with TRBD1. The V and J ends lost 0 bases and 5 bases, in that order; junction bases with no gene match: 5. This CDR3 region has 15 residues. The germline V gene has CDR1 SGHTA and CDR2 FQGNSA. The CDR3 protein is CASSLAQGARTEAFF. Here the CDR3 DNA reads TGTGCCAGCAGCTTAGCGCAGGGGGCGCGTACTGAAGCTTTCTTT. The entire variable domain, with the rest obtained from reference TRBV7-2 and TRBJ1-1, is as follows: GAGVSQSPSNKVTEKGKDVELRCDPISGHTALYWYRQSLGQGLEFLIYFQGNSAPDKSGLPSDRFSAERTGGSVSTLTIQRTQQEDSAVYLCASSLAQGARTEAFFGQGTRLTVV.

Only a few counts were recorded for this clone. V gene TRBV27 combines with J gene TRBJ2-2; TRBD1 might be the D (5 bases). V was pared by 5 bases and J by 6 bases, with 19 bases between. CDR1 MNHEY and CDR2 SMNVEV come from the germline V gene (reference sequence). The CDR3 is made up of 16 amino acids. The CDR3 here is CASSMTTVARAGELFF. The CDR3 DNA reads TGTGCCAGCAGTATGACGACAGTGGCTAGGGCCGGGGAGCTGTTTTTT.